A single sample gave rise to the 10 T cell receptor beta chains below, sequenced in a study of tumor and adjacent non-tumor tissue in lung cancer. No cell sorting was done before RNA was extracted from the tissue. The library came from three nested PCR rounds adapted from ARM-PCR protocols. TCRdb redid the calling of the multiplex PCR reads with MiXCR, one entry per CDR3 protein. The table includes roughly 120,000 distinct CDR3 sequences, over 70% detected once. Sequencing input: lung tumor tissue. The source of these receptors is a man between 65 and 85 years old with non-small cell lung cancer.

The chain recombines TRBV20-1 with TRBJ2-3, with D perhaps matching TRBD1 (5 bases). CDR1 and CDR2 from the germline V gene are DFQATT and SNEGSKA (reference sequence). V lost 7 bases, J lost 6 bases, and 14 bases lay in between. The CDR3 loop spans 12 amino acids. This CDR3 reads CSVTRVWDTQYF. The CDR3 DNA reads as TGCAGTGTTACCAGGGTGTGGGATACGCAGTATTTT.

Details on this clonotype: One end of the junction fails to match germline, which may point to a read error. J is TRBJ1-2 and V is TRBV5-5; the D is unclear. Germline lookup yields CDR1 SGHKS and CDR2 YYEKEE (reference sequence). This CDR3 comprises 13 residues. The CDR3 bases are TGTGCCAGCAACTTGGGCGTGAACTATGGTTACACCTTC. Its translation: CASNLGVNYGYTF.

Comment on this clonotype: The junction and the germline gene differ at one end; a read error may be behind it. The DNA of the CDR3 is TGTGCCGGCAGCCAAGATCGGAGACAGGGGGCCCGGAACACTGAAGCCTTCTTT. It specifies CAGSQDRRQGARNTEAFF. The chain links TRBV4-2 to TRBJ1-1, with 10 bases aligning to TRBD1. CDR3 size: 18 residues. Germline V lookup: CDR1 LGHNA, CDR2 YNFKEQ.

For this clonotype: The limits of the CDR3 on the DNA are not certain, so only TCRdb's listed CDR3 is given. The chain couples TRBV6-6 to TRBJ2-5; the table assigns TRBD1, which was not confirmed against the DNA. 17 amino acids form the CDR3, both terminal residues included. Germline CDR1 and CDR2: MNHNY and SVGAGI (reference sequence). This CDR3 reads CASSSSAGTGLEQIQYF.

A note on this clonotype: One end of the junction does not line up with germline, which may come from a read error. V usage is TRBV11-2 and J usage is TRBJ2-3, with D possibly TRBD1 on 5 matching bases. The CDR3 consists of 14 residues. The germline gives CDR1 SGHAT, CDR2 FQNNGV. The CDR3 DNA follows: TGTGCCAGCAGTCTAACCGCAGGGTCAAATACGCGGTATTTT. Translating gives CASSLTAGSNTRYF.

As to this clonotype: Compared with germline, one end of the junction differs, possibly owing to a read error. The chain combines TRBV30 with TRBJ2-7; 8 nucleotides align to TRBD2. CDR1 is GTSNPN, CDR2 SVGIG, per germline (reference sequence). The CDR3 runs to 17 residues. The CDR3 nucleotides are TGTGCCTGGAGTGGAGCGCTGGCGGGAGGCCTCTTCTATGAGCAGCACTTC. It is translated as CAWSGALAGGLFYEQHF. The whole variable domain, filled in from reference TRBV30 and TRBJ2-7, reads SQTIHQWPATLVQPVGSPLSLECTVEGTSNPNLYWYRQAAGRGLQLLFYSVGIGQISSEVPQNLSASRPQDRQFILSSKKLLLSDSGFYLCAWSGALAGGLFYEQHFGPGTRLTVT.

Worth noting for this clonotype: At one end the junction does not follow the germline gene, possibly because of a read error. The chain has TRBV6-5 and TRBJ2-4; tentatively, D is TRBD2 (5 bases). The CDR3 is 14 residues long. Germline assignment: CDR1 MNHEY and CDR2 SVGAGI. CDR3 residues: CTSSYGGGENIQYF. The CDR3, as DNA: TGTACCAGTAGTTACGGAGGAGGCGAAAACATTCAGTACTTC.

This sequence joins TRBV6-5 and TRBJ1-2; tentative D call: TRBD1 (6 bases). Germline CDR1 MNHEY, CDR2 SVGAGI. Trimming removed 5 bases at V and 5 bases at J, with 18 bases between. The CDR3 has 15 residues. CDR3 DNA: TGTGCCAGCAGTGGTACAGGGATGGGCGATTATGGCTACACCTTC. Its translation: CASSGTGMGDYGYTF.

This clonotype was seen once. Sequence at one end of the junction differs from germline and may be a read error. This sequence joins TRBV11-3 and TRBJ2-3, with 7 bases fitting TRBD1. Germline values: CDR1 SGHNT, CDR2 YENEEA. CDR3 length equals 16 residues. The CDR3 DNA follows: TGTGTCAGCAGCCCCCGGACAGGCCATTTGGTAGATACGCAGTATTTT. This translates into CVSSPRTGHLVDTQYF.

Points on this clonotype: Just one base apart from a much larger clone, this may be a read error. The genes are TRBV5-1 and TRBJ1-2; D remains unclear. From germline, CDR1 is SGHRS and CDR2 YFSETQ. The CDR3 loop spans 13 amino acids. The CDR3 DNA reads TGCGCCAGCTGCTTGGATGCTAACTATGGCTACACCTTC. Residues: CASCLDANYGYTF.